This is a list of T cell receptor beta chains from one sample in a study of T cells after yellow fever vaccination. TCRdb re-analysed the 5' RACE reads in MiXCR, keeping a single row per CDR3 protein. This repertoire shows 500,000 to 650,000 distinct CDR3 sequences, roughly 12% found once; its top ten account for roughly an eighth. Sequenced material: PBMCs, taken on the day of the yellow fever booster vaccination. The receptors originated from a man between 25 and 39 years old who received the YFV17D yellow fever vaccine. Each CDR3 is given with its conserved first and last residue. The D gene is left open where the match is weak. The size of a clone is reported for some rows only, either as once, few or many, or as a class for expanded clones.

d_gene,v_gene,abundance,j_gene,CDR3nt,CDR3aa
.,TRBV7-2,few,TRBJ2-7,TGTGCCAGCGGCGACAGGAGCTACGAGCAGTACTTC,CASGDRSYEQYF
.,TRBV15,.,TRBJ1-2,TGTGCCACCAGCACCCGGGACGGAGCTTCTGGCTACACCTTC,CATSTRDGASGYTF
TRBD2,TRBV20-1,many,TRBJ2-5,TGCAGTGCTAGAGGGGCCCCGAATAGCGGGGAGCGAGAAGACTTCCAAGAGACCCAGTACTTC,CSARGAPNSGEREDFQETQYF
.,TRBV5-1,.,TRBJ2-3,TGCGCCAGCAGCTTACCTAGCACAGGCGGCGATACGGAGTATTTT,CASSLPSTGGDTEYF
.,TRBV27,few,TRBJ2-7,TGTGCCAGCAGACGGCGCGGTATCAGCTCCTACGAGCAGTACTTC,CASRRRGISSYEQYF
TRBD1,TRBV20-1,.,TRBJ2-1,TGCAGTGCTGAAACCCGACAGGGCTCCTACAATGAGCAGTTCTTC,CSAETRQGSYNEQFF
.,TRBV9,few,TRBJ2-3,TGTGCCAGCAGCGAGGTTGGAGATACGCAGTATTTT,CASSEVGDTQYF
TRBD1,TRBV6-5,few,TRBJ1-5,TGTGCCAGCAGTTACCGGGACAGATATAGCAATCAGCCCCAGCATTTT,CASSYRDRYSNQPQHF
TRBD1,TRBV19,many,TRBJ1-3,TGCGCTACACAAGGGGGCTCAGCCGGAAACACCATATATTTT,CATQGGSAGNTIYF
TRBD1,TRBV6-6,.,TRBJ2-1,TGTGCCGAAAGCCAGGGGGCGGGTAATGAGCAGTTCTTC,CAESQGAGNEQFF
.,TRBV10-3,.,TRBJ1-6,TGTGCCATCAGTGAGCGGGGCAGGGGCGGTTCACCCCTCCACTTT,CAISERGRGGSPLHF
TRBD2,TRBV6-2/TRBV6-3,.,TRBJ2-7,TGTGCCAGCAGTCCTTGGACTAGAGACGAGCAGTACTTC,CASSPWTRDEQYF
.,TRBV18,.,TRBJ1-1,TGTGCCAGCTCACCTGGCCAGGCGAACACTGAAGCTTTCTTT,CASSPGQANTEAFF
.,TRBV29-1,few,TRBJ2-5,TGCAGCGTTCTCAGTGTCCAAGAGACCCAGTACTTC,CSVLSVQETQYF
.,TRBV23-1,few,TRBJ2-5,TGCGCCAGCAGTCAACCACCCAGGGAGACCCAGTACTTC,CASSQPPRETQYF
TRBD2,TRBV29-1,few,TRBJ2-7,TGCAGCGTTGAAGATCCGACGTCTAGCGGGAGAATCAACGAGCAGTACTTC,CSVEDPTSSGRINEQYF
.,TRBV20-1,.,TRBJ2-5,TGCAGTGCTCACCGGCCAGCAGAGTTCGCCCAGTACTTC,CSAHRPAEFAQYF
.,TRBV11-2,.,TRBJ2-5,TGTGCCAGCAGCTGGGTGAATTGGGGATCGGAGACCCAGTACTTC,CASSWVNWGSETQYF
TRBD2,TRBV4-2,.,TRBJ2-7,TGTGCCAGCAGCCAGGCAGGGGGTAGCGGGAGGGCGGGATCCTACGAGCAGTACTTC,CASSQAGGSGRAGSYEQYF
.,TRBV5-5,.,TRBJ2-5,TGTGCCAGCAGCTTGACTCCTATTCAAGAGACCCAGTACTTC,CASSLTPIQETQYF
TRBD2,TRBV5-1,many,TRBJ2-1,TGCGCCAGCAGCTCCCGAGCCCTAGGAGCGGGAGGCTCCGGTGAGCAGTTCTTC,CASSSRALGAGGSGEQFF
TRBD2,TRBV2,.,TRBJ2-1,TGTGCCAGCAGTGGTCCGGGACTAGGGGACAATGAGCAGTTCTTC,CASSGPGLGDNEQFF
.,TRBV12-3/TRBV12-4,.,TRBJ2-4,TGTGCCAGCAGTCTAGGGCTCAAAAACATTCAGTACTTC,CASSLGLKNIQYF
.,TRBV28,few,TRBJ2-7,TGTGCCAGCAGTGTAAGAAACGAGCAGTACTTC,CASSVRNEQYF
.,TRBV5-1,few,TRBJ2-5,TGCGCCAGCCGCGCCCATCCCCAAGAGACCCAGTACTTC,CASRAHPQETQYF
.,TRBV7-2,.,TRBJ2-3,TGTGCCTACAAGGTAGCGGCTAGCACAGATACGCAGTATTTT,CAYKVAASTDTQYF
TRBD1,TRBV10-3,once,TRBJ2-4,TGTGCCATCAGTCCTGCCGGGACAGGGGAAAACATTCAGTACTTC,CAISPAGTGENIQYF
.,TRBV20-1,few,TRBJ2-5,TGCAGTGCTAGACCGACGGGAGCCAGGCCCAAAGAGACCCAGTACTTC,CSARPTGARPKETQYF
TRBD1,TRBV20-1,.,TRBJ2-7,TGCAGTGCTAGGGACAGGAATTACTACGAGCAGTACTTC,CSARDRNYYEQYF
.,TRBV20-1,few,TRBJ1-2,TGCAGTGCTAGACAGGGCGACCTGAGCTATGGCTACACCTTC,CSARQGDLSYGYTF
TRBD2,TRBV27,few,TRBJ2-5,TGTGCCAGCAGTAGACGGACTAGCGGGGGCTTCGAGACCCAGTACTTC,CASSRRTSGGFETQYF
TRBD2,TRBV20-1,once,TRBJ2-1,TGCAGTGCTCCCGACCCACAGGATACTAGCGGGAGGCTGGGGCAGTTCTTC,CSAPDPQDTSGRLGQFF
TRBD2,TRBV2,.,TRBJ2-2,TGTGCCAGTGGGACTAGCGGGAGTCCCACCGGGGAGCTGTTTTTT,CASGTSGSPTGELFF
.,TRBV5-6,few,TRBJ2-5,TGTGCCAGCAGCTTGGGCTGGGGAATCCAAGAGACCCAGTACTTC,CASSLGWGIQETQYF
.,TRBV21-1,.,TRBJ2-1,TGTGCCAGCAGCAGAGAGATGCAGTTCTTC,CASSREMQFF
.,TRBV28,many,TRBJ2-5,TGTGCCAGCAGACTCGCGGGACCCACTCGGGGGACCCAGTACTTC,CASRLAGPTRGTQYF
.,TRBV15,few,TRBJ2-1,TGTGCCACCAGCAGAGAGCCGGTCCTCTCCTACAATGAGCAGTTCTTC,CATSREPVLSYNEQFF
TRBD2,TRBV4-2,few,TRBJ2-1,TGTGCCAGCAGCACCGGACTAGCGGGAGGAAACGGTGAGCAGTTCTTC,CASSTGLAGGNGEQFF
TRBD2,TRBV5-1,.,TRBJ2-3,TGCGCCAGCAGCTTCGGACTAGCGGGAGTCATCACAGATACGCAGTATTTT,CASSFGLAGVITDTQYF
.,TRBV29-1,few,TRBJ1-4,TGCAGCGTTGGGGGGCGTACTAATGAAAAACTGTTTTTT,CSVGGRTNEKLFF
.,TRBV6-2/TRBV6-3,few,TRBJ2-1,TGTGCCAGCAGTTACAGAGGGCCAACTGAGCAGTTCTTC,CASSYRGPTEQFF
TRBD2,TRBV6-2/TRBV6-3,few,TRBJ2-3,TGTGCCAGCAGTTGGACTAGCGGGATCCCAGATACGCAGTATTTT,CASSWTSGIPDTQYF
TRBD2,TRBV7-9,few,TRBJ2-7,TGTGCCAGCAGCTTAGGGCGGGAGAGGGTCTACGAGCAGTACTTC,CASSLGRERVYEQYF
TRBD2,TRBV4-3,.,TRBJ2-7,TGCGCCAGCAGCCAATACCCGGGACTAGCGGGAGGGCCGAGGAACGAGCAGTACTTC,CASSQYPGLAGGPRNEQYF
TRBD2,TRBV3-1,few,TRBJ2-1,TGTGCCAGCAGCAAAATTAGGACTAGCTCCGATGAGCAGTTCTTC,CASSKIRTSSDEQFF
.,TRBV6-6,.,TRBJ1-5,TGTGCCAGCAGTCAGACAGAGCAGCCCCAGCATTTT,CASSQTEQPQHF
TRBD1,TRBV7-2,few,TRBJ2-7,TGTGCCAGCAGATCAGGGACAGGGTCCCACGAGCAGTACTTC,CASRSGTGSHEQYF
.,TRBV20-1,.,TRBJ1-1,TGCAGTGCTAGAGATCGACCGGGCCTGAACACTGAAGCTTTCTTT,CSARDRPGLNTEAFF
.,TRBV5-1,few,TRBJ2-5,TGCGCCAGCAGCTTGGAAGGCGGGGATTGGGAGACCCAGTACTTC,CASSLEGGDWETQYF